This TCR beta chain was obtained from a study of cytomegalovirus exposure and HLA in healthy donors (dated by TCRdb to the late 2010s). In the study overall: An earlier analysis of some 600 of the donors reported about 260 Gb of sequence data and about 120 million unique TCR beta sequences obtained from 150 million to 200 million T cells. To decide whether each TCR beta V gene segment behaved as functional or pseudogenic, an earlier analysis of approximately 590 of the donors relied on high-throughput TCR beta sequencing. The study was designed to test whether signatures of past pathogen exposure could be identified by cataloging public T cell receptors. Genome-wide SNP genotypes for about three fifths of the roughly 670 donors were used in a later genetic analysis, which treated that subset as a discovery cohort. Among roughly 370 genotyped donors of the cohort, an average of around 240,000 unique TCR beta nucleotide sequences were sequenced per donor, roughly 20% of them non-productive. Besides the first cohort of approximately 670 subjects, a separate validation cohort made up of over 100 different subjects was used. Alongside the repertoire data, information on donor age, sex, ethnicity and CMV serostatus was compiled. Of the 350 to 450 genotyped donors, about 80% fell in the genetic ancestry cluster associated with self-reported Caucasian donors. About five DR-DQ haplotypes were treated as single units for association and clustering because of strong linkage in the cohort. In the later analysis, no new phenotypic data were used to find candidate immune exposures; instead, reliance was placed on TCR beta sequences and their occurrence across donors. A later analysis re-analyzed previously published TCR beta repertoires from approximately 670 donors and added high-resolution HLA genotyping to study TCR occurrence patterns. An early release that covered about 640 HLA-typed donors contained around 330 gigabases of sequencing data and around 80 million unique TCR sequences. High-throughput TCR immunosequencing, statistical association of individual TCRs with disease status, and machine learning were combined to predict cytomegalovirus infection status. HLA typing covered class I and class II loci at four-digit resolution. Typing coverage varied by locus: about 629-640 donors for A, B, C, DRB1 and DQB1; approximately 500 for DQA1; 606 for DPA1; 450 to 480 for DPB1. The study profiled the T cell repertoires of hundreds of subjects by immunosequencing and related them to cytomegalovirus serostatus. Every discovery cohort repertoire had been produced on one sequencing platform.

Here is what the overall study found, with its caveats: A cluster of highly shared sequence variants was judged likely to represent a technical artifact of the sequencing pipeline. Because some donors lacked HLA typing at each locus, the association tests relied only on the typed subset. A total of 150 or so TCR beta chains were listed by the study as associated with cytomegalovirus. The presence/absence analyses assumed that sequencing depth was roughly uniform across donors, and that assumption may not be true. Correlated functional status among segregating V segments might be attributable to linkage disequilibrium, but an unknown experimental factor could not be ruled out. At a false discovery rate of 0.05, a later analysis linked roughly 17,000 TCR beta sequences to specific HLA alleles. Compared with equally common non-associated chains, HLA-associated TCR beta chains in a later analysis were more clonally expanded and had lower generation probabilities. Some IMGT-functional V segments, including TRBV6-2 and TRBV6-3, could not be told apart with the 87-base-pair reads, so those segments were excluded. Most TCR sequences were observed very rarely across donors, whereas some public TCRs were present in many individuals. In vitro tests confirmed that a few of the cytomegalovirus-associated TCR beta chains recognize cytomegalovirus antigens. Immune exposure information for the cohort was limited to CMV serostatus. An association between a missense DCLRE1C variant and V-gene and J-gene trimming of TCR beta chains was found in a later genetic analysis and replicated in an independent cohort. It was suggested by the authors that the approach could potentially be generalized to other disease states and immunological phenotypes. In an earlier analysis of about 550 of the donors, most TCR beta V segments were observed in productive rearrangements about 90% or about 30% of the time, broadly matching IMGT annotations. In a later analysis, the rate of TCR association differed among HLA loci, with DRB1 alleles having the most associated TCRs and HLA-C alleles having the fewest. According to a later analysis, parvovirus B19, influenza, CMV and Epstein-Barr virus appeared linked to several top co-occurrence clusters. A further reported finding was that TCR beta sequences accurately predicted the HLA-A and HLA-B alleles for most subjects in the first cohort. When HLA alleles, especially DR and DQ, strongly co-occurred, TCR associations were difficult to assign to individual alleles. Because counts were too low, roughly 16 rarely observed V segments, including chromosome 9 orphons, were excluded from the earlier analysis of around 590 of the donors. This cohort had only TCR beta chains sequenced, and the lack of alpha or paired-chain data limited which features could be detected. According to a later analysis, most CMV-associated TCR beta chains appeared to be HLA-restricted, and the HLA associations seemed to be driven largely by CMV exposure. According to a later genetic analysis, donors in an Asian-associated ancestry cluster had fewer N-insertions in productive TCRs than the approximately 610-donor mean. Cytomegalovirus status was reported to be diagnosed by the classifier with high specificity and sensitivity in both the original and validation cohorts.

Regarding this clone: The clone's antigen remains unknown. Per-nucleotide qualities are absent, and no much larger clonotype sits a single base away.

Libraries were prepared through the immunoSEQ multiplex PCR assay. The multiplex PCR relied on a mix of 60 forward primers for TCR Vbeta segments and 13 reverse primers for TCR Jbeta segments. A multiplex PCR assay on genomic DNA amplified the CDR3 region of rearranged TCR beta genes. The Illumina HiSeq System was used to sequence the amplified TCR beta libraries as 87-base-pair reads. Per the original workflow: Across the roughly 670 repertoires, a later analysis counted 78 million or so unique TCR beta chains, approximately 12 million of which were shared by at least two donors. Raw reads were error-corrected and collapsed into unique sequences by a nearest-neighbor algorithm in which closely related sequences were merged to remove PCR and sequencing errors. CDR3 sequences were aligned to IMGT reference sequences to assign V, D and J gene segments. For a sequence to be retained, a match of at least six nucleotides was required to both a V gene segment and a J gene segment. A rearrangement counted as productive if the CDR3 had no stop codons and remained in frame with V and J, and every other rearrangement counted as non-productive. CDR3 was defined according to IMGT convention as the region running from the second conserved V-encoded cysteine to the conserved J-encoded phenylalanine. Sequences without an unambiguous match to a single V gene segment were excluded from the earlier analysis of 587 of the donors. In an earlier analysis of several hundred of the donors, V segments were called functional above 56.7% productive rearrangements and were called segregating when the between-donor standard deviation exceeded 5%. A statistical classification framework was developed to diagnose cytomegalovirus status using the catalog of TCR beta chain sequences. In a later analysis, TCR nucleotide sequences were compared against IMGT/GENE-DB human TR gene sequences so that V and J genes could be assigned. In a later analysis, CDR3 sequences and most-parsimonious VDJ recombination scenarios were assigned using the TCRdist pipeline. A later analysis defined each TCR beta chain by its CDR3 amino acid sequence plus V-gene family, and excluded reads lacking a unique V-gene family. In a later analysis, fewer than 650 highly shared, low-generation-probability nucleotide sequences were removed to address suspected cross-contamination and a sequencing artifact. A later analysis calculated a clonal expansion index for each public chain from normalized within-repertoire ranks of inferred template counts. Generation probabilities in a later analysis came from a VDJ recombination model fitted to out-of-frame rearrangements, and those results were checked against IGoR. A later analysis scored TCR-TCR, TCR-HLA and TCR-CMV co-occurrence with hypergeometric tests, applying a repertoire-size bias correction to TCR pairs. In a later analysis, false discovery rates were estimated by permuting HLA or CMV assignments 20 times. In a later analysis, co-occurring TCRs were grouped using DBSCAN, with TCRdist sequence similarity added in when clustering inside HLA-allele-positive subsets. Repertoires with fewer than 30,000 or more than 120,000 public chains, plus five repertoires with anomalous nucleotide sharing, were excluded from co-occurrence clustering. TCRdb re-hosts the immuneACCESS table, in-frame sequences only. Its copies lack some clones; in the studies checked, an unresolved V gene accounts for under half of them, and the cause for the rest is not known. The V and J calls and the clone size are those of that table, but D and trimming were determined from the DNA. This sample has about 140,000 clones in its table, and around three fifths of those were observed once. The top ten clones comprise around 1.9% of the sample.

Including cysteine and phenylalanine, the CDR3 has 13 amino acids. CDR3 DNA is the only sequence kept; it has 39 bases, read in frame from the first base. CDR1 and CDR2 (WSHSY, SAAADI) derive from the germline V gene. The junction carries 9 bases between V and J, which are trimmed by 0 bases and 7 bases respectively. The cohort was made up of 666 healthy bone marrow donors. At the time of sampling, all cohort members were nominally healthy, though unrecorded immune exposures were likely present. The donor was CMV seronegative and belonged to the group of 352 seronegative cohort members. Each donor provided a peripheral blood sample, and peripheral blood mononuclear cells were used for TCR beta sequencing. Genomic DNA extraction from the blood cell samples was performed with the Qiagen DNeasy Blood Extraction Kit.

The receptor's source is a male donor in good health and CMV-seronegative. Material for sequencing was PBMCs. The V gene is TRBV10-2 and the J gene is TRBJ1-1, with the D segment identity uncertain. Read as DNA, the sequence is TGCGCCAGCAGTGAGTCTGCCCGGAGTGAAGCTTTCTTT. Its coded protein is CASSESARSEAFF.